Given below is one T cell receptor (beta chain) in context. This sample stems from a study of blood T cell repertoires in COVID-19. Here immunoSEQ multiplex PCR was the method, and the copy in TCRdb shows in-frame clones only, minus some. Here the sample spans 150,000 to 200,000 clones, approximately 80% being singletons. The CDR3 consists of 14 residues. The germline V gene encodes CDR1 MNHEY and CDR2 SMNVEV (reference sequence). Trimming took off 5 bases at V and 0 bases at J, with 8 bases between the two ends. The study recruited people aged 18 to 89 years across around 24 US areas. Cohorts were based on clinical histories the participants reported. Two negative PCRs, clearance, or symptom resolution had been documented for recovered Cohort 3 donors.

The rearrangement links TRBV27 to TRBJ1-5; D call uncertain. This receptor was identified in a man aged 35 to 55 who had recovered from COVID-19. Sample: PBMCs or T cells enriched from blood (not recorded which). CDR3 in amino acids: CASSPQDSNQPQHF. The CDR3 DNA is TGTGCCAGCAGTCCGCAGGATAGCAATCAGCCCCAGCATTTT.